This TCR beta chain was obtained from a study of cytomegalovirus exposure and HLA in healthy donors. Overall study results and limits: Investigators reported under 200 TCR beta chains as tied to cytomegalovirus.

This CDR3 has 16 amino acids. Germline V gene data show CDR1 as SGHTA and CDR2 as FQGNSA. Trimming at V came to 6 bases and at J to 1 base, leaving 12 bases not matched to a gene. The PCR was carried out with 60 Vbeta primers and 13 Jbeta primers. Repertoires were generated with immunoSEQ multiplex PCR, while TCRdb's copy carries only in-frame clones and drops some. This repertoire shows about 220,000 clones, roughly 82% found once; its top ten account for approximately 5.7%. Comment on this clone: Its antigen is undetermined.

The chain has TRBV7-2 and TRBJ2-7; 7 bases are shared with TRBD2. The sequence came from a man between 35 and 55 years old in good health and CMV-seropositive. The sequencing sample was made of PBMCs. CDR3 nucleotides: TGTGCCAGCAGTCGCGGACTAGGGCGGGGTTCCTACGAGCAGTACTTC. Translation gives CASSRGLGRGSYEQYF.